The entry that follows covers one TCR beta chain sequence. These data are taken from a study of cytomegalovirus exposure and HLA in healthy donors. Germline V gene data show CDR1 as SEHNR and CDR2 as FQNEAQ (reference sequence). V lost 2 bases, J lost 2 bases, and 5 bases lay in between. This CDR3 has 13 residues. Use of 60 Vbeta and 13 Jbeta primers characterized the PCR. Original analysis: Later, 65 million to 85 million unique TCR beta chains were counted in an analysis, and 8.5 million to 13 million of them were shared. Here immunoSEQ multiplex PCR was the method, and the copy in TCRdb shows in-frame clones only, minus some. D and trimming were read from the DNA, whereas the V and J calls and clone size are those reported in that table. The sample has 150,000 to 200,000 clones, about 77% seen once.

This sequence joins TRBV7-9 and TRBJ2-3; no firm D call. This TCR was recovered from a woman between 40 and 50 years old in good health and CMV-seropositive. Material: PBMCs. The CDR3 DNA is TGTGCCAGCAGCTTATTACTCACAGATACGCAGTATTTT. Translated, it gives CASSLLLTDTQYF.